The sequence of this T cell receptor beta chain was determined in a study of blood T cell repertoires in COVID-19. Study-wide context: COVID-19 samples collected from the United States, Italy and Spain covered acute and convalescent phases.

Libraries were prepared by immunoSEQ multiplex PCR; TCRdb keeps only in-frame clonotypes and omits some of them. The table lists fewer than 200,000 clones, approximately 80% of them singletons. The ends were cut back, 7 bases at V and 6 bases at J, with 21 bases in the middle. Germline CDR1 MNHEY, CDR2 SMNVEV (reference sequence). This CDR3 spans 15 amino acids. The study recruited people aged 18 to 89 years across approximately 24 US areas. Two negative PCRs, clearance, or symptom resolution characterized the recovered Cohort 3 donors. The genes are TRBV27 and TRBJ1-1; perhaps TRBD1 as D (5 bases). Sample: PBMCs or T cells enriched from blood (not recorded which). This TCR came from a woman between 50 and 59 years old who had recovered from COVID-19. The CDR3 spells CASTKTPVGLSEAFF. As DNA, the CDR3 is TGTGCCAGCACCAAAACCCCCGTGGGGCTCTCTGAAGCTTTCTTT.